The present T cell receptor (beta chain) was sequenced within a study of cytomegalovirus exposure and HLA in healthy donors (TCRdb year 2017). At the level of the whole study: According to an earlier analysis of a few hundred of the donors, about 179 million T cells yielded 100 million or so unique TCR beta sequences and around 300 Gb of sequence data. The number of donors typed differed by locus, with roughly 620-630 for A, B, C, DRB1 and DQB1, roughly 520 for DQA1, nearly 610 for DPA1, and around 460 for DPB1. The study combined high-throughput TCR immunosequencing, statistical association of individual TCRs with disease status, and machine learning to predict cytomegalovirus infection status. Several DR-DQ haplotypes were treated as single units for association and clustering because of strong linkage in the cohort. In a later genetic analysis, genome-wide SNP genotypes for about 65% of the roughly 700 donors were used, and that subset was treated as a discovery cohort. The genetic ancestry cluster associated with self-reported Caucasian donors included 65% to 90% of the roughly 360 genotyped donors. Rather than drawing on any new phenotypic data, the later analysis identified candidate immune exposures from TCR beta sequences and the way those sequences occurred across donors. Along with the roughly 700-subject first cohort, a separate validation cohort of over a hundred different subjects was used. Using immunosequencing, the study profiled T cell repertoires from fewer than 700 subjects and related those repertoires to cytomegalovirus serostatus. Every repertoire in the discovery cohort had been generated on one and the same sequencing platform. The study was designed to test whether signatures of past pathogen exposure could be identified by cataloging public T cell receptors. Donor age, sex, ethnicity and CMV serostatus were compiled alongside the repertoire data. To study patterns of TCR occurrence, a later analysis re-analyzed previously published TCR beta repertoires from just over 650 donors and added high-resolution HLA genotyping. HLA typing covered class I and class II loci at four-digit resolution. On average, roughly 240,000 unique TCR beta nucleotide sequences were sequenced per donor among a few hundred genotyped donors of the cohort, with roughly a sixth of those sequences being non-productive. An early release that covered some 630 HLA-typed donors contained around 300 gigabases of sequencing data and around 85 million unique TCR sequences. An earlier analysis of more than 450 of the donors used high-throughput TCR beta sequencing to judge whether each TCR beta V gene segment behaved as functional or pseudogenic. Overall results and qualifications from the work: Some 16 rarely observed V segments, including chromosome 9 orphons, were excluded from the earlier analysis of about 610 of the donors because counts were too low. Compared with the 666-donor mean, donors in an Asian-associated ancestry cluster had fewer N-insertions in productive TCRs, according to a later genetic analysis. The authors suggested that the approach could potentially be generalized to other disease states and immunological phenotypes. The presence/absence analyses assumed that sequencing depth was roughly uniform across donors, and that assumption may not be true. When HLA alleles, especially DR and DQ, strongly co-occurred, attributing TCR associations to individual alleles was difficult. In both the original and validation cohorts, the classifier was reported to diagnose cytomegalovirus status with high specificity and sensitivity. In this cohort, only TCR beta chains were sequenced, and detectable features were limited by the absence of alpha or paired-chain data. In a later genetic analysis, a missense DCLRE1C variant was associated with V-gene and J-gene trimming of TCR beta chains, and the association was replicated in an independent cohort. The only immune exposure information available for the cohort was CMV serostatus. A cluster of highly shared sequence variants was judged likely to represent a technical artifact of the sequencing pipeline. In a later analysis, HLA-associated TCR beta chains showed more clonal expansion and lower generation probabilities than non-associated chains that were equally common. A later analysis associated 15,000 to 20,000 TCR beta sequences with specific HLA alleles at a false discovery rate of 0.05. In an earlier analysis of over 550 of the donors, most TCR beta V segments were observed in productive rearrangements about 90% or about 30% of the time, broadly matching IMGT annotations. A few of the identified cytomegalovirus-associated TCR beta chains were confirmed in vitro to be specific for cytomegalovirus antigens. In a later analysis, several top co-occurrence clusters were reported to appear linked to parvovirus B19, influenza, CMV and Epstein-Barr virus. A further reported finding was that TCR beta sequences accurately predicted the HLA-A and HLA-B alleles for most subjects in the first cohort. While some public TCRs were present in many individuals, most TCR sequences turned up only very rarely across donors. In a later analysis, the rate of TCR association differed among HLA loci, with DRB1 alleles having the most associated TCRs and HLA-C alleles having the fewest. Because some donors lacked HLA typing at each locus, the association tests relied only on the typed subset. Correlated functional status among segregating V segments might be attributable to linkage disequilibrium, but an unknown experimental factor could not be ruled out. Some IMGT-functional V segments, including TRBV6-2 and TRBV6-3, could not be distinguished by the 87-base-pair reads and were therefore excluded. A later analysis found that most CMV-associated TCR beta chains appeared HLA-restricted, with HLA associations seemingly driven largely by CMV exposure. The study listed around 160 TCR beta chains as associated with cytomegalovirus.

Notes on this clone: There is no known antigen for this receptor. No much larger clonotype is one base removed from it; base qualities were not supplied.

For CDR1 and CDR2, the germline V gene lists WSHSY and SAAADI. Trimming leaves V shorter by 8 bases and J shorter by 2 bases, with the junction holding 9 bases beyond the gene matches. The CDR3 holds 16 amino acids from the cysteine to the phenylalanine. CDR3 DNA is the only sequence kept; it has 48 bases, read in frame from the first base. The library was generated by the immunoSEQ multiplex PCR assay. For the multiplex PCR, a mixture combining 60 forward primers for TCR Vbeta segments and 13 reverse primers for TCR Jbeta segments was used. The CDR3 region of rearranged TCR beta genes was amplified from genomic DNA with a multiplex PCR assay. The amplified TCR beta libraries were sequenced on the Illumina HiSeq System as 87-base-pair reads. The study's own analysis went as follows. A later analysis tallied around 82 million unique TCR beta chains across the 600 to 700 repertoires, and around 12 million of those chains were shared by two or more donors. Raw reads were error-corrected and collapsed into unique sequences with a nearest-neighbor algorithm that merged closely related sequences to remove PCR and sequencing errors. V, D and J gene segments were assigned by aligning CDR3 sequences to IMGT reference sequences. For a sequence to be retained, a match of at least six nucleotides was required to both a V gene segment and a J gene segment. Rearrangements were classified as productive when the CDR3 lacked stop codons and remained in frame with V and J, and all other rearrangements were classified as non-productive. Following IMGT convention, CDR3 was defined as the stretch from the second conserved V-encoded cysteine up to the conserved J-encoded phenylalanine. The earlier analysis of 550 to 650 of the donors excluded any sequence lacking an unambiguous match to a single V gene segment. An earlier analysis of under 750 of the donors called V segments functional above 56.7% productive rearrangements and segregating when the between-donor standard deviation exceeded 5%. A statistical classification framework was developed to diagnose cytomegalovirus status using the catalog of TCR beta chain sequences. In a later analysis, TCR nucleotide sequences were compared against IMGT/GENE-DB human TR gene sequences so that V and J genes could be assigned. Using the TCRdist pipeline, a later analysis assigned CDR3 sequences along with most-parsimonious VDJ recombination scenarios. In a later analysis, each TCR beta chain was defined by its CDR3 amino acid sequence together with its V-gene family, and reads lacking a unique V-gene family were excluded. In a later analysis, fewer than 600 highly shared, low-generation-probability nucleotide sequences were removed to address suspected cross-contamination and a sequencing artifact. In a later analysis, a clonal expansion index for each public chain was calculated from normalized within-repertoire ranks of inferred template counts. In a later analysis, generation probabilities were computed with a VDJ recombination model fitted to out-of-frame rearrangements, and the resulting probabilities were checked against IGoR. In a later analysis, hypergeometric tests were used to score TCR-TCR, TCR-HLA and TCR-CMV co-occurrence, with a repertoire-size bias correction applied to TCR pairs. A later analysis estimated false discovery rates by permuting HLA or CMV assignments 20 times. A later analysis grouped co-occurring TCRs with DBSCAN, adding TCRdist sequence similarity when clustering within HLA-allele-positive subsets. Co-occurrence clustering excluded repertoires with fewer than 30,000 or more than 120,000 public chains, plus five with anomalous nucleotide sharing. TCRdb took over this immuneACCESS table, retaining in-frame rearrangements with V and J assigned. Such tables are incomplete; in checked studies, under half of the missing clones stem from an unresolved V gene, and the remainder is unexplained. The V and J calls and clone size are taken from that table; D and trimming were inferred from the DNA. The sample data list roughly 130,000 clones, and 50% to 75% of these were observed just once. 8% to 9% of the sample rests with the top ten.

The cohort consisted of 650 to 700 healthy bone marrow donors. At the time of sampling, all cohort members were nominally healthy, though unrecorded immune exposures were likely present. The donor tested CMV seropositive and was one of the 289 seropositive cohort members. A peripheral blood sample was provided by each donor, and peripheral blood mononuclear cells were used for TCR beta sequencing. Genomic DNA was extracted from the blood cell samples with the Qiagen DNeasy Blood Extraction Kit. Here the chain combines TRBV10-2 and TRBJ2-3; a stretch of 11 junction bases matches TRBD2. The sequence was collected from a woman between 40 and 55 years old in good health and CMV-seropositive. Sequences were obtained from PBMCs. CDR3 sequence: CASQLLAGGPTDTQYF. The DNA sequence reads TGCGCCAGCCAGTTATTAGCGGGAGGGCCCACAGATACGCAGTATTTT.